This T cell receptor beta chain was captured in a study of beta chain features in type 1 diabetes. Study-wide findings and caveats: In every one of the four CD4+ subsets, TCRB CDR3s were moderately but significantly shorter in Type 1 diabetes patients. Whether TCRB rearrangement is influenced by HLA type was left unresolved in this analysis.

This clone was found a few times. Its antigen remains unidentified. The sample carries other DNA sequences with the same CDR3. Sequenced material consisted of expressed TCRB transcripts (all of the isolated RNA was reverse transcribed). TCRdb's table, derived via immunoSEQ multiplex PCR, lists solely in-frame clones and lacks some. Seen here are approximately 380,000 clones, approximately 16% observed once, and the top ten hold around 0.02%. The sample comprised naive CD4+ T cells from blood. The source is a woman in her late teens or twenties in good health.

As DNA, the CDR3 is TGTGCCAGCTCACCAGATCAGGGGGCCTACGAGCAGTACTTC. This sequence encodes CASSPDQGAYEQYF. V is TRBV18 and J is TRBJ2-7; 7 bases are a match to TRBD1. With 2 bases clipped from V and 2 bases from J, the junction kept 3 bases outside the gene matches. The germline CDR1 and CDR2 sequences are KGHSH and LQKENI. The CDR3 totals 14 residues.